This T cell receptor beta chain came from a study of identifying expanded T cells in peripheral blood. Sequencing used immunoSEQ multiplex PCR; TCRdb keeps in-frame clones, though not all of them. The sample consists of more than 80,000 clones, approximately 90% of them appearing once. Trimming at V came to 1 base and at J to 3 bases, leaving 3 bases not matched to a gene. The CDR3 runs 15 residues. CDR1 LGHNA and CDR2 YNFKEQ come from the germline V gene. The source of this sequence is a person between 18 and 75 years old in good health. J is TRBJ1-2 and V is TRBV4-2, with 9 bases that match TRBD1. Input material: blood. The CDR3 region has the DNA TGTGCCAGCAGCCAAGCCGACAGGGGGGACTATGGCTACACCTTC. Protein: CASSQADRGDYGYTF.